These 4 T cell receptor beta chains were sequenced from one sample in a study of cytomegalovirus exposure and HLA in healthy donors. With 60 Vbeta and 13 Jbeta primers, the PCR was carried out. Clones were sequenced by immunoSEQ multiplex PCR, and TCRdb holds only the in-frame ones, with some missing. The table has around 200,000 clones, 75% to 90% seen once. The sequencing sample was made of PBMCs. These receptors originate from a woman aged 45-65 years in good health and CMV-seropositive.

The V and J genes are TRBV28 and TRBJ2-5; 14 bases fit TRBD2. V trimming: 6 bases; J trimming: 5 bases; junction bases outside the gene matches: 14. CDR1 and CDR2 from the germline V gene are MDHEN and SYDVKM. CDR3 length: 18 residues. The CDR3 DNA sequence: TGTGCCAGCAGACCCAGACGACTAGCGGGGGGGGTAATGGAGACCCAGTACTTC. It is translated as CASRPRRLAGGVMETQYF.

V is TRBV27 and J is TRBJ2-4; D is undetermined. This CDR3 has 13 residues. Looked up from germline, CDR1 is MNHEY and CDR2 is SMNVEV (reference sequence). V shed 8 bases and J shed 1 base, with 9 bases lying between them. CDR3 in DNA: TGTGCCAGCGCGCAAGAGGCCAAAAACATTCAGTACTTC. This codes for CASAQEAKNIQYF.

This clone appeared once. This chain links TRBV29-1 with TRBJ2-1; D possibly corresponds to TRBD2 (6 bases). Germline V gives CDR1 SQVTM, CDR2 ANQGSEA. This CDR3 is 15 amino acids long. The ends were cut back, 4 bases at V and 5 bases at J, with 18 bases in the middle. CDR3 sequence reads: CSVGPPGLAHNEQFF. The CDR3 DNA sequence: TGCAGCGTTGGGCCCCCCGGGCTAGCGCACAATGAGCAGTTCTTC.

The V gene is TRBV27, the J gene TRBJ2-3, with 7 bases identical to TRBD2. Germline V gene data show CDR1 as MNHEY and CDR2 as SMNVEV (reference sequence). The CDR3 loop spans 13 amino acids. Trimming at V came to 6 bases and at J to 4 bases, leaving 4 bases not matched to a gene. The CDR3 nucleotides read TGTGCCAGCAGGGCTAGCGGTTCAGATACGCAGTATTTT. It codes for CASRASGSDTQYF.